This TCR beta chain was sequenced for a study of a mutant IDH1 vaccine in newly diagnosed glioma. At the level of the study: Earlier therapy was either radiotherapy, temozolomide, or both, and most got both.

This clone showed up just a few times. Antigen specificity is unknown. Sequencing used immunoSEQ multiplex PCR; TCRdb keeps in-frame clones, though not all of them. The profile shows almost 30,000 clones, about nine tenths of them singletons. From germline, CDR1 is MDHEN and CDR2 SYDVKM. V gave up 8 bases and J gave up 2 bases; unmatched junction bases: 9. The CDR3 is 15 residues long. The sample's time point: week 5, during vaccination. Vaccine doses each comprised 300 ug of mutant IDH1 20-mer peptide, with topical imiquimod. V usage is TRBV28 and J usage is TRBJ1-5, with TRBD1 matching 7 bases. The source was peripheral blood mononuclear cells (PBMCs), collected from a glioma patient whose treatment included an IDH1 peptide vaccine. The clonotype originates from a woman aged 40 to 50 with glioma. Some clones in this sample may be carry-over from other donors' samples. The CDR3 loop reads CASGKRGRGNQPQHF. CDR3 DNA sequence: TGTGCCAGCGGTAAAAGGGGGCGGGGCAATCAGCCCCAGCATTTT. Together with reference TRBV28 and TRBJ1-5, the CDR3 gives the full variable domain: DVKVTQSSRYLVKRTGEKVFLECVQDMDHENMFWYRQDPGLGLRLIYFSYDVKMKEKGDIPEGYSVSREKKERFSLILESASTNQTSMYLCASGKRGRGNQPQHFGDGTRLSIL.